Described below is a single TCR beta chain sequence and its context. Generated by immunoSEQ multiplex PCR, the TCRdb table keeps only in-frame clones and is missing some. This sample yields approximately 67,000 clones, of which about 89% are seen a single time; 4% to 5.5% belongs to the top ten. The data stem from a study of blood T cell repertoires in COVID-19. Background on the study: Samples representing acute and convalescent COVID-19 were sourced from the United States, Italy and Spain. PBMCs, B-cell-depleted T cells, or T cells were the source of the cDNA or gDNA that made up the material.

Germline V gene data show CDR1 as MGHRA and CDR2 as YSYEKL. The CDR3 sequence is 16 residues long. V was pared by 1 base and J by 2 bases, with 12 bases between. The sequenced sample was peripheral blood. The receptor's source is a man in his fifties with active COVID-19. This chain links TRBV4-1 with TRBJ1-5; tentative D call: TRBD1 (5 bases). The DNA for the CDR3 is TGCGCCAGCAGCCAAGTTGGGGGGAGAGGCAATCAGCCCCAGCATTTT. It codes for CASSQVGGRGNQPQHF.